The subject of this entry is one T cell receptor (beta chain). The data originate from a study of blood T cell repertoires in COVID-19. Study in general: Some COVID-19 samples were acute and others convalescent; all came from the United States, Italy and Spain. PBMCs, B-cell-depleted T cells, or T cells were the source of the cDNA or gDNA that made up the material.

In the authors' methods: Estimated nucleated cell counts came from reference gene primer amplification. Sequencing used immunoSEQ multiplex PCR; TCRdb keeps in-frame clones, though not all of them. V and J calls plus clone size are reproduced from that table; the DNA served to infer D and trimming. Among around 99,000 clones listed, 65% to 80% were seen once. V was cut by 3 bases and J by 7 bases, with 17 bases left in between. CDR1 is SGDLS and CDR2 is YYNGEE in the germline V gene. The CDR3 spans 15 residues. The sample taken for sequencing was peripheral blood. The receptor's source is a man in his 70s with acute or convalescent COVID-19. The chain employs TRBV9 and TRBJ2-1; a possible D gene is TRBD2 (5 bases). CDR3 DNA sequence: TGTGCCAGCAGCGCCCGGGATAGGTTGGGGAATGAGCAGTTCTTC. Translation: CASSARDRLGNEQFF.